Described below is a single T cell receptor (beta chain) sequence and its context. The data are from a study of blood T cell repertoires in COVID-19. Overall study context: The origin of the acute and convalescent COVID-19 samples was the United States, Italy and Spain.

The table came from immunoSEQ multiplex PCR; TCRdb's copy has only in-frame clones and leaves some out. Among roughly 330,000 clones listed, 80% to 90% were seen once. The CDR3 extends over 20 amino acids. Participants spanned ages about 18 to 90 years and resided in roughly 26 US areas. V usage is TRBV21-1 and J usage is TRBJ2-1; the D call in the table, TRBD2, was not verified against the DNA. TRBV21-1 is labeled a pseudogene. The TCR comes from a young man who had recovered from COVID-19. Input material: PBMCs or T cells enriched from blood (not recorded which). The DNA for the CDR3 is TGTGCCAGCAGCAAAGCCCGGGGACTAGCGGGGGAAAACTCCTACAATGAGCAGTTCTTC. Translated, it gives CASSKARGLAGENSYNEQFF.